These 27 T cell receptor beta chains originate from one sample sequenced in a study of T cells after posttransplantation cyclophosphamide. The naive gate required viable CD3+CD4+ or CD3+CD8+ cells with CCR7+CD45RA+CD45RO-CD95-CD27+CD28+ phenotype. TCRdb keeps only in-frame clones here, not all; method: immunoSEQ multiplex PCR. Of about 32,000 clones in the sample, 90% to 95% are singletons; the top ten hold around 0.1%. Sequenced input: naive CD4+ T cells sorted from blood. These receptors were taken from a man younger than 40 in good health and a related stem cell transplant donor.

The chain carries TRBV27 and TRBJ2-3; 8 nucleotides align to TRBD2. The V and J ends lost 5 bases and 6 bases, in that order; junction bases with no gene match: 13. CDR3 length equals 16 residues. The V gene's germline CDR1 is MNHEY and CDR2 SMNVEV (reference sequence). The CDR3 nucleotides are TGTGCCAGCAGTCGTCCCTCCGGGGGGGCACGGGATACGCAGTATTTT. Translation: CASSRPSGGARDTQYF.

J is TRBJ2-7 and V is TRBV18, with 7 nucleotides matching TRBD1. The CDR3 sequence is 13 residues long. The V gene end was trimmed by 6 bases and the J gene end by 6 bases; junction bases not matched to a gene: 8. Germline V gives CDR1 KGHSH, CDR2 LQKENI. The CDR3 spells CASSPNRGSEQYF. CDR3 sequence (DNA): TGTGCCAGCTCGCCGAACAGGGGAAGCGAGCAGTACTTC.

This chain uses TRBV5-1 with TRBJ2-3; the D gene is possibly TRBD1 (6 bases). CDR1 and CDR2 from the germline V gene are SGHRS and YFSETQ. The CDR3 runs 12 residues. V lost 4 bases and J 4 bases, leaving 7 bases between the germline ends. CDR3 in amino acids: CASSEGADTQYF. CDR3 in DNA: TGCGCCAGCAGCGAGGGGGCAGATACGCAGTATTTT.

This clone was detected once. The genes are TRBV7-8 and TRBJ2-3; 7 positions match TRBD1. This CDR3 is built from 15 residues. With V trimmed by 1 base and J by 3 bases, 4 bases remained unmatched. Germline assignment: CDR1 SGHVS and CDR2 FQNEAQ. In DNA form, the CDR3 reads TGTGCCAGCAGCTTAGGGGCCAGGGGGACAGATACGCAGTATTTT. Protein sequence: CASSLGARGTDTQYF.

CDR3 region: CASSLDRGRHEQFF. The CDR3 DNA reads TGTGCCAGCAGTCTAGACAGGGGGAGGCATGAGCAGTTCTTC. The chain couples TRBV7-3 to TRBJ2-1, with 9 bases lining up with TRBD1. Trimming at V came to 6 bases and at J to 8 bases, leaving 8 bases not matched to a gene. Germline CDR1 SGHTA, CDR2 FQGTGA. The CDR3 is 14 amino acids.

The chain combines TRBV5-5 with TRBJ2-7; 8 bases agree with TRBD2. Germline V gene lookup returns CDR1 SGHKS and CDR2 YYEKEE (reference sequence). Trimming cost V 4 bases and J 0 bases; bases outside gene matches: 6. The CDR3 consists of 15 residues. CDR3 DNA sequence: TGTGCCAGCAGCCCGGGGGGGACCTCCTCCTACGAGCAGTACTTC. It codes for CASSPGGTSSYEQYF.

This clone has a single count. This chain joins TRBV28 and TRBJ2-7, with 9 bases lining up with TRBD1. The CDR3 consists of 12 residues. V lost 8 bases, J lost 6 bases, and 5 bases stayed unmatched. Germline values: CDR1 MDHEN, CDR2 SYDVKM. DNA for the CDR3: TGTGCCAGCTACAGGGGGCACGGCGAGCAGTACTTC. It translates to CASYRGHGEQYF. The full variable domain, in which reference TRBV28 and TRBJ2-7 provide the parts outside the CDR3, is DVKVTQSSRYLVKRTGEKVFLECVQDMDHENMFWYRQDPGLGLRLIYFSYDVKMKEKGDIPEGYSVSREKKERFSLILESASTNQTSMYLCASYRGHGEQYFGPGTRLTVT.

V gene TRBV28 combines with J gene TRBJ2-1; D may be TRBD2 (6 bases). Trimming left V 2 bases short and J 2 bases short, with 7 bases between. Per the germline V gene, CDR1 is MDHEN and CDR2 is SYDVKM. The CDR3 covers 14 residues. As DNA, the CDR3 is TGTGCCAGCAGTTTAGCGGGAACCTACAATGAGCAGTTCTTC. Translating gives CASSLAGTYNEQFF.

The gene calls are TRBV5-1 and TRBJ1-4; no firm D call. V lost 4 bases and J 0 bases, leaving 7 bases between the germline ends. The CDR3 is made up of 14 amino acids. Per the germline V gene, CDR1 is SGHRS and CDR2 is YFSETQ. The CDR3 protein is CASSPSATNEKLFF. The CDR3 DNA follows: TGCGCCAGCAGCCCTTCAGCAACTAATGAAAAACTGTTTTTT.

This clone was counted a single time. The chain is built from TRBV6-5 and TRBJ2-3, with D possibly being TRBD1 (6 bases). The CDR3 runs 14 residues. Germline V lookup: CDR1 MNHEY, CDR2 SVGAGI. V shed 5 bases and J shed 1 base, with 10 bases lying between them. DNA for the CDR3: TGTGCCAGCAGTCTTAGACAGGGCACAGATACGCAGTATTTT. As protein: CASSLRQGTDTQYF.

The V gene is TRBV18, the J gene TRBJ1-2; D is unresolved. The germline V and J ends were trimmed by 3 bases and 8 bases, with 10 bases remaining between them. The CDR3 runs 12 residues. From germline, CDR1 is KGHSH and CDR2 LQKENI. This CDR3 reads CASSPGTEGYTF. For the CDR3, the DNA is TGTGCCAGCTCACCCGGTACAGAGGGCTACACCTTC.

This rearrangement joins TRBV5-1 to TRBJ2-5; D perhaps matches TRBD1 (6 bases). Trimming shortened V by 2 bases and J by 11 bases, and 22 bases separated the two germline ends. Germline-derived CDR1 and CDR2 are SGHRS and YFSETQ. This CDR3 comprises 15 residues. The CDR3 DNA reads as TGCGCCAGCAGCTTAGAGGGACAATCTCCTACGAAGCAGTACTTC. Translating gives CASSLEGQSPTKQYF.

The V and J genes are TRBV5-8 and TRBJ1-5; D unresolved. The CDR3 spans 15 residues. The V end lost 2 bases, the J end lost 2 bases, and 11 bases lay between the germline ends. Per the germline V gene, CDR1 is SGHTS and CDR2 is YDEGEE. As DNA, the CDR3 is TGTGCCAGCAGCTTTCGCAGCGTGGGCAATCAGCCCCAGCATTTT. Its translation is CASSFRSVGNQPQHF.

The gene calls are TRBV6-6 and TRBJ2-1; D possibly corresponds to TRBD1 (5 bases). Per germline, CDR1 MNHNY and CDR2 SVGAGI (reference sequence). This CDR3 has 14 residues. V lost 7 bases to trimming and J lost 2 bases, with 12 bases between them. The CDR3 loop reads CASTQTATYNEQFF. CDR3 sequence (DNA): TGTGCCAGCACCCAGACAGCTACCTACAATGAGCAGTTCTTC.

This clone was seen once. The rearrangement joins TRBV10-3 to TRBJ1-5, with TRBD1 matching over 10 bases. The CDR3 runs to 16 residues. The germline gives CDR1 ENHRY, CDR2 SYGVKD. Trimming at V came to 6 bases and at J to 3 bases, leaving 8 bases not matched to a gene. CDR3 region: CAISQGTGAPNQPQHF. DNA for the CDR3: TGTGCCATCAGCCAGGGGACAGGGGCCCCCAATCAGCCCCAGCATTTT.

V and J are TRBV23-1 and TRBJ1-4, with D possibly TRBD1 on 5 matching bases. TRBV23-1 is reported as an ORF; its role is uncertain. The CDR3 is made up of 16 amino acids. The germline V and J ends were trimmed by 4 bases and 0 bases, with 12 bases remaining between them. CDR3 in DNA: TGCGCCAGCAGTCCCAGACAGAGAGCAACTAATGAAAAACTGTTTTTT. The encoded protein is CASSPRQRATNEKLFF.

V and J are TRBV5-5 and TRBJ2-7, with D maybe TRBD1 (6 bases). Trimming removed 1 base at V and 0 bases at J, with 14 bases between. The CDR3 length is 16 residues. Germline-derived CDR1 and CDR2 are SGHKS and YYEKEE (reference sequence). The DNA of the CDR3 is TGTGCCAGCAGCTTGCTGCCACAGGGATTCTCCTACGAGCAGTACTTC. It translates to CASSLLPQGFSYEQYF.

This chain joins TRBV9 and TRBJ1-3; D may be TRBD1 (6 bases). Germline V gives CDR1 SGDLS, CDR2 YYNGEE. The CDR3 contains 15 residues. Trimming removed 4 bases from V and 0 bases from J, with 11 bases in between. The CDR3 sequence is CASSPRQASGNTIYF. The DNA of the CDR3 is TGTGCCAGCAGCCCTCGACAGGCCTCTGGAAACACCATATATTTT.

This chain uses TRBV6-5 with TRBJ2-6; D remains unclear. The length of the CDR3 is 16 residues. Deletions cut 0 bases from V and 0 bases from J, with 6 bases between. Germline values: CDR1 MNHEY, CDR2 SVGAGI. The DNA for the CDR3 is TGTGCCAGCAGTTACTCGACTGGCTCTGGGGCCAACGTCCTGACTTTC. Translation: CASSYSTGSGANVLTF.

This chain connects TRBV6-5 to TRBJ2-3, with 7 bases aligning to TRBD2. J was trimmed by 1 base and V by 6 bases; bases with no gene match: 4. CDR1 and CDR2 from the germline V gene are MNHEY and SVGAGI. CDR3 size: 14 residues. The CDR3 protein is CASRWDYRTDTQYF. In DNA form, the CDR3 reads TGTGCCAGCAGATGGGACTACCGCACAGATACGCAGTATTTT.

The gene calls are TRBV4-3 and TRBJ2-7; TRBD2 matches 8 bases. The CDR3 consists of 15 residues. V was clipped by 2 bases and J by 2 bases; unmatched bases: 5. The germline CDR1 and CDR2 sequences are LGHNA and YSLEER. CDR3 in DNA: TGCGCCAGCAGCCAATTAGCGGGGAAGGCCTACGAGCAGTACTTC. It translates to CASSQLAGKAYEQYF.

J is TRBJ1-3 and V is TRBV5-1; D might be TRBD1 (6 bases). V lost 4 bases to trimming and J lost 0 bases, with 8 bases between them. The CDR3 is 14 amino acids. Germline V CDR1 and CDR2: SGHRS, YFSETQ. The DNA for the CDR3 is TGCGCCAGCAGCCAGGGGACCTCTGGAAACACCATATATTTT. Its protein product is CASSQGTSGNTIYF.

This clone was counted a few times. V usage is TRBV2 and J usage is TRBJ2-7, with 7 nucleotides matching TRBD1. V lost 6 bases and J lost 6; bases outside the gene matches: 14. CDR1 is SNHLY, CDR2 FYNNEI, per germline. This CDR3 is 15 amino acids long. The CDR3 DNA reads TGTGCCAGCAGACCTTACCGGGACAGCTACTCCGAGCAGTACTTC. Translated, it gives CASRPYRDSYSEQYF.

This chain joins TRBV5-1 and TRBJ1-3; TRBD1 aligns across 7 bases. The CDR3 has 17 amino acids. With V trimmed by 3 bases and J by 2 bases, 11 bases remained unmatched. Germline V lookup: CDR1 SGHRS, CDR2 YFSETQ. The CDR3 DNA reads TGCGCCAGCAGCTACTACCCCAGACAGGGCCCTGGAAACACCATATATTTT. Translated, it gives CASSYYPRQGPGNTIYF.

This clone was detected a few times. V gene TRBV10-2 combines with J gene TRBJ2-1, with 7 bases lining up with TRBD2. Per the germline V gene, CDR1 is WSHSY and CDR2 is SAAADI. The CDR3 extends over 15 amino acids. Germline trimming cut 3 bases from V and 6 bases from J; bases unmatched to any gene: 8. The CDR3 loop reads CASSDSAGVGNEQFF. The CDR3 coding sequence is TGCGCCAGCAGTGACTCGGCGGGGGTTGGCAATGAGCAGTTCTTC.

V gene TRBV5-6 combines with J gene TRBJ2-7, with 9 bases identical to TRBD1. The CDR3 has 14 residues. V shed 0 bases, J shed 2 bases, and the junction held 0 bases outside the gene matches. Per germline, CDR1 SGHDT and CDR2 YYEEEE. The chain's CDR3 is CASSLDRGPYEQYF. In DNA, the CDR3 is TGTGCCAGCAGCTTGGACAGGGGGCCCTACGAGCAGTACTTC. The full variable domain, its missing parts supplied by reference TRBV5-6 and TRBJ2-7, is DAGVTQSPTHLIKTRGQQVTLRCSPKSGHDTVSWYQQALGQGPQFIFQYYEEEERQRGNFPDRFSGHQFPNYSSELNVNALLLGDSALYLCASSLDRGPYEQYFGPGTRLTVT.

CDR3 nucleotide sequence: TGTGCCAGCAGCTTGGAGGGGGGGATAACTGAAGCTTTCTTT. It codes for CASSLEGGITEAFF. This sequence joins TRBV5-4 and TRBJ1-1, with D possibly being TRBD1 (6 bases). V gave up 0 bases and J gave up 5 bases, with 11 bases separating them. The CDR3 runs to 14 residues. Germline values: CDR1 SGHNT, CDR2 YYREEE (reference sequence).